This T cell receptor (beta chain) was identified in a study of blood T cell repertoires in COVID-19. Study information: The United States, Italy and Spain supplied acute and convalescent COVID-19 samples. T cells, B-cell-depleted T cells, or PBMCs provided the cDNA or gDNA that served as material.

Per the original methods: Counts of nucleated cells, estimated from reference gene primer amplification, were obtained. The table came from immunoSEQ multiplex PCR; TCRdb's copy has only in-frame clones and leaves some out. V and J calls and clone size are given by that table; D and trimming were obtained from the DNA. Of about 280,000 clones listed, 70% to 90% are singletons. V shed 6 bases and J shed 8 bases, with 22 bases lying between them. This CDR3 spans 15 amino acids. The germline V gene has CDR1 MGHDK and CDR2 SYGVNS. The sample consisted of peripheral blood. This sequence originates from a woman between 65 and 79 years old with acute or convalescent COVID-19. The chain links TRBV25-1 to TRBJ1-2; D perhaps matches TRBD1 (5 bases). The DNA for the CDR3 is TGTGCCAGCAGCCCCCTGACTGGGGGGGGAAGGGGCTACACCTTC. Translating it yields CASSPLTGGGRGYTF.